The clone carrying this T cell receptor (beta chain) has a count of ten or more. Its antigen is still unknown. The data originate from a study of identical twins. Germline-derived CDR1 and CDR2 are MDHEN and SYDVKM. This CDR3 has 13 amino acids. V lost 3 bases, J lost 2 bases, and 8 bases lay in between. Unique molecular identifiers were present on cDNA, and template switching added a universal primer site. TCRdb reprocessed the 5' RACE reads with MiXCR, giving one entry per CDR3 protein. The sample holds around 280,000 distinct CDR3 sequences, approximately 8.5% seen once. Overall study results and limits: For out-of-frame alpha sequences shared by twins, low generation probability was in excess. The abundant beta clonotypes from cord blood had fewer insertions, and memory repertoires had none of this.

These same records also appear under a second study, on yellow fever vaccine responses in identical twins.

This receptor was identified in a woman between 18 and 30 years old in good health. Sample: memory (CD45RO+) T cells sorted from blood. The chain recombines TRBV28 with TRBJ2-7; no reliable D call. For the CDR3, the DNA is TGTGCCAGCAGTTTCGACGGCCCCTACGAGCAGTACTTC. It encodes CASSFDGPYEQYF.